The entry that follows covers one TCR beta chain sequence. Antigen: not known. This CDR3 spans 13 amino acids. J was trimmed by 1 base and V by 7 bases; bases with no gene match: 4. Germline V gene data show CDR1 as MGHDK and CDR2 as SYGVNS. This sample stems from a study of brain metastases from non-small cell lung cancer. Study-wide results and caveats: Compared with their matched primary tumors, 60% to 65% of brain metastases showed expanded T-cell clones.

Data came from immunoSEQ multiplex PCR; TCRdb stores just in-frame clones and leaves some out. This table has 14,000 to 15,000 clones, approximately 83% appearing once. The receptor's source is a donor at least 40 years old with non-small cell lung cancer. V and J are TRBV25-1 and TRBJ2-7; 7 bases are shared with TRBD2. The sample comprised primary lung tumor tissue. The CDR3 coding sequence is TGTGCCAGCATGGCGGGGGATTCCTACGAGCAGTACTTC. Translating it yields CASMAGDSYEQYF.